One T cell receptor beta chain is described in this entry. Its target is not known. The sample is drawn from a study of cytomegalovirus exposure and HLA in healthy donors. Looking at the study overall: The same platform as the roughly 700 first-cohort repertoires was used for the 110 or so validation repertoires, a later analysis reported. Broader study findings: The tendency of first-cohort TCR clusters to co-occur in the roughly 110 validation repertoires was identified by a subsequent analysis. Cytomegalovirus-associated status was assigned to more than 150 TCR beta chains.

This table comes from immunoSEQ multiplex PCR, and its TCRdb copy is limited to in-frame clones, with some not included. Altogether fewer than 400,000 clones are present, approximately 86% being singletons, with the ten largest covering approximately 0.95%. This receptor was taken from a man aged 30 to 45 in good health and CMV-seronegative. The sequenced sample was PBMCs.

CDR3 in amino acids: CASSPARLAGGTGELFF. DNA of the CDR3: TGTGCCAGCAGCCCGGCTCGGCTAGCGGGGGGCACCGGGGAGCTGTTTTTT. The rearrangement uses TRBV2 and TRBJ2-2; 11 bases line up with TRBD2. Per the germline V gene, CDR1 is SNHLY and CDR2 is FYNNEI. J lost 4 bases, V lost 6 bases, and 10 bases had no gene match. The CDR3 runs to 17 residues.